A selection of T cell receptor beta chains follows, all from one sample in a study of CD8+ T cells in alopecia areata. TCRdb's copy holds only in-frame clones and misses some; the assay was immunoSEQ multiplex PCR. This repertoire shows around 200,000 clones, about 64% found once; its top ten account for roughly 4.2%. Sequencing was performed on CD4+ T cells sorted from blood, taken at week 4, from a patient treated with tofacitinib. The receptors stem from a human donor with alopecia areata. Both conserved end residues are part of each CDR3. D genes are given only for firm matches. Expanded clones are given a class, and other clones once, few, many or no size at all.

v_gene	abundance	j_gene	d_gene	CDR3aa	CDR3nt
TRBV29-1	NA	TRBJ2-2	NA	CSVEGQKRTGELFF	TGCAGCGTTGAGGGGCAGAAACGCACCGGGGAGCTGTTTTTT
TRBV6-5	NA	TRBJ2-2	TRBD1	CASREGAGTGELFF	TGTGCCAGCAGAGAGGGGGCGGGCACCGGGGAGCTGTTTTTT
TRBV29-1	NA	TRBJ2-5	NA	CSVDGQDQETQYF	TGCAGCGTTGATGGGCAGGACCAAGAGACCCAGTACTTC
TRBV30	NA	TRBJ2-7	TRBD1	CAWSLGQGLEQYF	TGTGCCTGGAGCTTAGGACAGGGGCTTGAGCAGTACTTC
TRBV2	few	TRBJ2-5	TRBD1	CASSPGQGAWETQYF	TGTGCCAGCAGTCCGGGACAGGGGGCGTGGGAGACCCAGTACTTC
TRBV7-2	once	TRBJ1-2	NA	CASSSRGDFRGYTF	TGTGCCAGCAGCTCGAGAGGCGATTTTAGGGGCTACACCTTC
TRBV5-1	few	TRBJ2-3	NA	CASSLGYLPTDTQYF	TGCGCCAGCAGCTTGGGATACCTCCCCACAGATACGCAGTATTTT
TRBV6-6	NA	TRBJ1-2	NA	CASRGEGGGYTF	TGTGCCAGCAGGGGCGAGGGAGGGGGCTACACCTTC
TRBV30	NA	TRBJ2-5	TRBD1	CAWGGQGQKETQYF	TGTGCCTGGGGGGGACAGGGGCAGAAAGAGACCCAGTACTTC
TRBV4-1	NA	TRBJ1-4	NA	CASSLTGLTHANEKLFF	TGCGCCAGCAGCTTAACGGGCCTCACTCATGCTAATGAAAAACTGTTTTTT
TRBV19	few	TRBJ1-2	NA	CASSIQDDGYTF	TGTGCCAGTAGTATCCAGGACGATGGCTACACCTTC
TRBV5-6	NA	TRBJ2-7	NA	CASSLTAARYEQYF	TGTGCCAGCAGCTTGACAGCAGCGCGCTACGAGCAGTACTTC
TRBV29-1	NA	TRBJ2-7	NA	CRATRGHYEQYF	TGCAGAGCTACCCGGGGGCACTACGAGCAGTACTTC
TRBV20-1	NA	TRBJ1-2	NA	CSTGKGYGYTF	TGCAGTACAGGGAAAGGCTATGGCTACACCTTC
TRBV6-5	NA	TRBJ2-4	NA	CASSYLRAPGGIQYF	TGTGCCAGCAGTTACCTCCGGGCCCCCGGCGGCATTCAGTACTTC
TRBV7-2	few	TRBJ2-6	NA	CASSFRQGSSGANVLTF	TGTGCCAGCAGCTTCCGGCAGGGGTCAAGTGGGGCCAACGTCCTGACTTTC
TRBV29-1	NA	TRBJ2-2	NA	CSAQQGRGSGELFF	TGCAGCGCCCAACAGGGGCGGGGTTCCGGGGAGCTGTTTTTT
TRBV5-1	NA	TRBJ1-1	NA	CASSENLGQNTEAFF	TGCGCCAGCAGCGAGAATCTCGGACAGAACACTGAAGCTTTCTTT
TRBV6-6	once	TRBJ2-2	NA	CASSYGANTGELFF	TGTGCCAGCAGTTACGGGGCGAACACCGGGGAGCTGTTTTTT
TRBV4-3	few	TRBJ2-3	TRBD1	CASSRGGSSTDTQYF	TGCGCCAGCAGCCGAGGGGGCTCTAGCACAGATACGCAGTATTTT
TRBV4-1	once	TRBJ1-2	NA	CASSPRTEAINGYTF	TGCGCCAGCAGCCCCCGGACGGAAGCTATCAATGGCTACACCTTC
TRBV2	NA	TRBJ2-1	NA	CAALERDEQFF	TGTGCCGCCCTGGAGCGTGATGAGCAGTTCTTC
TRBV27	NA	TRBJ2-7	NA	CASSPRDRPDEQYF	TGTGCCAGCAGTCCCCGGGACCGGCCGGACGAGCAGTACTTC
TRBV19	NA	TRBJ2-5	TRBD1	CASGLITGGQETQYF	TGTGCCAGTGGGCTAATTACAGGGGGCCAAGAGACCCAGTACTTC
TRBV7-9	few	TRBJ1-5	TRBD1	CASSLAGGVQPQHF	TGTGCCAGCAGCTTAGCAGGGGGCGTTCAGCCCCAGCATTTT
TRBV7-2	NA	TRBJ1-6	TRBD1	CASRRSTGTSPLHF	TGTGCCAGCCGACGGTCGACAGGGACTTCACCCCTCCACTTT
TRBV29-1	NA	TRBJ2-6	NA	CSVESGANVLTF	TGCAGCGTTGAGTCTGGGGCCAACGTCCTGACTTTC
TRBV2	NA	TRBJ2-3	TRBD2	CASRRLAGASPRTQYF	TGTGCCAGCAGGCGACTAGCGGGGGCCTCACCCAGGACGCAGTATTTT
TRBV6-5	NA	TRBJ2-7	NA	CASSYSQSYEQYF	TGTGCCAGCAGTTACTCACAGTCCTACGAGCAGTACTTC
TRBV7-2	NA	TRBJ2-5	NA	CASSLVQETQYF	TGTGCCAGCAGCTTGGTTCAAGAGACCCAGTACTTC
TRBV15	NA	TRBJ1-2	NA	CATSSPGQTGLPGGYTF	TGTGCCACCAGCAGTCCTGGCCAAACAGGTTTACCGGGTGGCTACACCTTC
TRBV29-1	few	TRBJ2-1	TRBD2	CSVEERTRTYNEQFF	TGCAGCGTTGAGGAACGGACTAGGACCTACAATGAGCAGTTCTTC
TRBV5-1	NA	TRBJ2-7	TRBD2	CASSQERGRQYF	TGCGCCAGCAGCCAGGAGCGGGGGAGGCAGTACTTC
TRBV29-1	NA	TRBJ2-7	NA	CSVVGGPGSEQYF	TGCAGCGTTGTAGGAGGACCCGGTAGCGAGCAGTACTTC
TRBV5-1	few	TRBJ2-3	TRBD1	CASSTQGVSPWSTDTQYF	TGCGCCAGCAGCACCCAGGGGGTATCGCCTTGGAGCACAGATACGCAGTATTTT
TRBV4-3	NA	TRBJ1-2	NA	CASSPTGFIGYTF	TGCGCCAGCAGCCCCACAGGGTTTATTGGCTACACCTTC
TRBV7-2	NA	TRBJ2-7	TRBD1	CASSPEGTGGNEQYF	TGTGCCAGCAGCCCCGAGGGTACAGGGGGCAACGAGCAGTACTTC
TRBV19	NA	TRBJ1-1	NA	CASTVGGYTEAFF	TGTGCCAGTACCGTGGGAGGGTACACTGAAGCTTTCTTT
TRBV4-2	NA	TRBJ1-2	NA	CASSQDRYGYTF	TGTGCCAGCAGCCAAGATAGATATGGCTACACCTTC
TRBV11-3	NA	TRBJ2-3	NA	CASSLGGSTASTDTQYF	TGTGCCAGCAGCTTAGGGGGCAGCACTGCTAGCACAGATACGCAGTATTTT